The entry below describes one TCR beta chain. Germline V lookup: CDR1 SNHLY, CDR2 FYNNEI. Deletions cut 7 bases from V and 6 bases from J, with 25 bases between. This CDR3 has 16 residues. This table comes from immunoSEQ multiplex PCR, and its TCRdb copy is limited to in-frame clones, with some not included. In the table there are 2.3 million or so clones, 80% to 95% of which are singletons. These data belong to a study of shared clonotypes between healthy human individuals. Sequences were obtained from naive CD4+ T cells from PBMCs. The subset: CD45RA+ positively selected. This sequence joins TRBV2 and TRBJ2-7; D tentatively fits TRBD1 or TRBD2 (6 bases each). The source of this sequence is a man between 18 and 35 years old in good health. Some clones in this sample may be carry-over from other donors' samples. DNA for the CDR3: TGTGCCAGCAACGCGAGGGGGTCCAGCGGGTGGGGCGAGCAGTACTTC. Protein: CASNARGSSGWGEQYF.